The clone carrying this T cell receptor beta chain was recorded once. No antigen is known for it. Germline-derived CDR1 and CDR2 are SNHLY and FYNNEI. The CDR3 covers 14 residues. V shed 6 bases and J 2 bases; nucleotides not matched to a gene: 5. Assay used: immunoSEQ multiplex PCR; TCRdb lists only in-frame clones, some missing. The sample carries tens of thousands of clones, under 90% recorded once. This entry belongs to a study of regulatory dendritic cells for organ transplantation. Findings and limits, study-wide: Considerable individual heterogeneity was seen in alloreactive memory CD8+ T cells. Regulatory dendritic cells appeared to expand memory CD8+ clones less than mature ones. Of resting T cell subsets, memory CD8+ had the most alloreactive clonotypes. Memory T cells were less diverse than naive, with memory CD8+ most oligoclonal.

Sequenced input: naive CD8+ T cells from blood. Regarding subset: CD45RA+ naive T cells. This chain uses TRBV2 with TRBJ2-7, with 9 nucleotides matching TRBD1. The receptor was isolated from a human donor in good health. The CDR3 sequence is CASRGDRVAYEQYF. The DNA of the CDR3 is TGTGCCAGCAGGGGGGACAGGGTAGCCTACGAGCAGTACTTC. Full variable domain (outside the CDR3, taken from reference TRBV2 and TRBJ2-7): EPEVTQTPSHQVTQMGQEVILRCVPISNHLYFYWYRQILGQKVEFLVSFYNNEISEKSEIFDDQFSVERPDGSNFTLKIRSTKLEDSAMYFCASRGDRVAYEQYFGPGTRLTVT.